These 10 T cell receptor beta chains originate from one sample sequenced in a study of blood T cell repertoires in COVID-19 (dated by TCRdb to about 2020). To prepare the library, the immunoSEQ multiplex PCR assay was applied. TCRdb carries this immuneACCESS record with in-frame sequences only. Its versions omit some clonotypes, under half of them owing to an unresolved V gene in the studies checked, with the rest unexplained. Counted in this sample were nearly 250,000 clones; about 80% of them appeared once. 1.9% of the sample is held by the ten biggest clonotypes. The sequencing sample was made of peripheral blood. The receptors come from an elderly woman with acute or convalescent COVID-19.

V usage is TRBV7-9 and J usage is TRBJ1-1, with 8 bases lining up with TRBD1. Germline V gene sequence: CDR1 SEHNR, CDR2 FQNEAQ (reference sequence). V dropped 5 bases and J dropped 1; count of bases not matched to a gene: 6. The CDR3 has 15 amino acids. The CDR3, as DNA: TGTGCCAGCAGCCCCCGACAGGGGACGAACACTGAAGCTTTCTTT. It yields the protein CASSPRQGTNTEAFF. Full variable domain (rest looked up from reference TRBV7-9 and TRBJ1-1): DTGVSQNPRHKITKRGQNVTFRCDPISEHNRLYWYRQTLGQGPEFLTYFQNEAQLEKSRLLSDRFSAERPKGSFSTLEIQRTEQGDSAMYLCASSPRQGTNTEAFFGQGTRLTVV.

The rearrangement uses TRBV3-1 (or the pseudogene TRBV3-2) and TRBJ2-6; 7 bases align to TRBD1. V gave up 1 base and J gave up 3 bases; unmatched junction bases: 3. Germline CDR1 and CDR2: LGHDT and YNNKEL (reference sequence). The CDR3 extends over 16 amino acids. The CDR3 DNA is TGTGCCAGCAGCCAAGGACCAGGGGGTGGGGCCAACGTCCTGACTTTC. Amino acid sequence: CASSQGPGGGANVLTF.

The V and J genes are TRBV19 and TRBJ2-3; D is possibly TRBD2 (5 bases). Germline CDR1 and CDR2: LNHDA and SQIVND (reference sequence). CDR3 length: 14 residues. The V end lost 3 bases, the J end lost 4 bases, and 11 bases lay between the germline ends. CDR3 DNA sequence: TGTGCCAGTAGTATGCCCGGAGGCGCAGATACGCAGTATTTT. Protein product: CASSMPGGADTQYF.

The rearrangement links TRBV15 to TRBJ2-1, with 7 bases matching TRBD1. The V and J ends lost 2 bases and 4 bases, in that order; junction bases with no gene match: 8. Germline V gene data show CDR1 as LNHNV and CDR2 as YYDKDF (reference sequence). This CDR3 spans 16 amino acids. The CDR3: CATSRTDRVWYNEQFF. CDR3 sequence (DNA): TGTGCCACCAGCAGAACCGACAGGGTTTGGTACAATGAGCAGTTCTTC.

The rearrangement uses TRBV5-4 and TRBJ1-2; D might be TRBD1 (6 bases). CDR1 and CDR2 from the germline V gene are SGHNT and YYREEE (reference sequence). This CDR3 is built from 14 residues. The ends were cut back, 0 bases at V and 2 bases at J, with 8 bases in the middle. The CDR3 DNA is TGTGCCAGCAGCTTGGGACAGGCAAACTATGGCTACACCTTC. It yields the protein CASSLGQANYGYTF. The entire variable domain, with the rest obtained from reference TRBV5-4 and TRBJ1-2, is as follows: ETGVTQSPTHLIKTRGQQVTLRCSSQSGHNTVSWYQQALGQGPQFIFQYYREEENGRGNFPPRFSGLQFPNYSSELNVNALELDDSALYLCASSLGQANYGYTFGSGTRLTVV.

The sample holds a few counts of this clone. This chain uses TRBV5-5 with TRBJ1-1, with D possibly TRBD1 on 6 matching bases. Trimming took off 4 bases at V and 5 bases at J, with 15 bases between the two ends. This CDR3 has 14 residues. From germline, CDR1 is SGHKS and CDR2 YYEKEE (reference sequence). CDR3 bases: TGTGCCAGCAGCGCTCAGGGGCTTATGACTGAAGCTTTCTTT. This codes for CASSAQGLMTEAFF.

Worth noting for this clone: Other DNA sequences within the sample encode an identical CDR3. The rearrangement joins TRBV5-4 to TRBJ1-2, with D perhaps TRBD1 (6 bases). CDR3 size: 14 residues. Per germline, CDR1 SGHNT and CDR2 YYREEE (reference sequence). V lost 3 bases to trimming and J lost 2 bases, with 11 bases between them. This chain's CDR3 is CASSSGQGNYGYTF. CDR3 coding DNA: TGTGCCAGCAGCTCGGGACAAGGAAACTATGGCTACACCTTC.

This clone was picked up one time. V usage is TRBV5-1 and J usage is TRBJ2-2; TRBD1 is a possible D gene (5 bases). Trimming pared 3 bases from V and 1 base from J, leaving 7 bases between. CDR3 length: 14 residues. Germline values: CDR1 SGHRS, CDR2 YFSETQ. CDR3 sequence reads: CASSSTVNTGELFF. The DNA for the CDR3 is TGCGCCAGCAGCTCGACAGTGAACACCGGGGAGCTGTTTTTT.

This clone was observed a few times. J is TRBJ2-5 and V is TRBV12-5; D not certain. V was shortened by 0 bases and J by 1 base, with 12 bases between the two germline ends. CDR3 size: 16 residues. Per the germline V gene, CDR1 is LGHNT and CDR2 is FRNRAP. This chain's CDR3 is CASGLVQKGPQETQYF. The CDR3 region has the DNA TGTGCTAGTGGTTTGGTACAGAAAGGCCCCCAAGAGACCCAGTACTTC.

The J gene is TRBJ2-3, the V gene TRBV9; 7 bases are a match to TRBD2. The trim removed 4 bases at V and 5 bases at J, leaving 13 bases unmatched. CDR1 and CDR2 from the germline V gene are SGDLS and YYNGEE. CDR3 length equals 16 residues. CDR3 DNA sequence: TGTGCCAGCAGCCCGTGGCCCGGCGGGAGCGTAGATACGCAGTATTTT. As protein: CASSPWPGGSVDTQYF.